Presented here are 21 T cell receptor beta chains from one specimen sequenced in a study of PD-1 blockade in mismatch repair-deficient tumors. Clones were read by immunoSEQ multiplex PCR, and TCRdb kept only the in-frame ones, dropping some. This table has 75,000 to 80,000 clones, approximately 80% appearing once. This specimen was peripheral blood, taken 44 weeks after starting pembrolizumab. The origin of the receptors is an adult with mismatch repair-deficient cancer.

Turning to this clone: Distinct nucleotide sequences in the sample also encode this CDR3. This sequence joins TRBV7-9 and TRBJ2-6; D unclear. This CDR3 comprises 15 residues. The germline V gene has CDR1 SEHNR and CDR2 FQNEAQ (reference sequence). The V gene lost 1 base and the J gene lost 0 bases, with 4 bases spanning the gap. The CDR3, as DNA: TGTGCCAGCAGCTTAGTTCCCTCTGGGGCCAACGTCCTGACTTTC. It specifies CASSLVPSGANVLTF.

The genes are TRBV7-6 and TRBJ1-6; 7 bases are shared with TRBD1. Germline V gives CDR1 SGHVS, CDR2 FNYEAQ. The CDR3 is 15 residues long. The ends lost 4 bases at V and 6 bases at J; junction bases unmatched: 6. The CDR3 reads CASSSLTGLNSPLHF. As DNA, the CDR3 is TGTGCCAGCAGCTCCCTGACAGGGCTTAATTCACCCCTCCACTTT.

The chain employs TRBV27 and TRBJ2-7; D is undetermined. This CDR3 region has 14 residues. Trimming removed 4 bases at V and 5 bases at J, with 15 bases between. Germline CDR1 and CDR2: MNHEY and SMNVEV (reference sequence). DNA of the CDR3: TGTGCCAGCAGTTCCATCCCTCTGCAGCACGAGCAGTACTTC. It encodes CASSSIPLQHEQYF.

The chain is built from TRBV7-2 and TRBJ2-1; no definite D call. Germline CDR1 is SGHTA and CDR2 is FQGNSA. The V end lost 5 bases, the J end lost 6 bases, and 14 bases lay between the germline ends. The CDR3 extends over 14 amino acids. CDR3 sequence reads: CASSPGQYLNEQFF. DNA of the CDR3: TGTGCCAGCAGCCCAGGTCAGTACCTCAATGAGCAGTTCTTC.

V gene TRBV15 combines with J gene TRBJ2-7, with 9 positions matching TRBD1. This CDR3 spans 14 amino acids. Per germline, CDR1 LNHNV and CDR2 YYDKDF (reference sequence). V trimming: 5 bases; J trimming: 0 bases; junction bases outside the gene matches: 2. Here the CDR3 reads CATSLDRGSYEQYF. The CDR3 region has the DNA TGTGCCACCAGCTTGGACAGGGGCTCCTACGAGCAGTACTTC.

The CDR3 here is CASKSGSYEQYF. As DNA, the CDR3 is TGTGCCAGCAAGAGCGGGTCCTACGAGCAGTACTTC. This sequence joins TRBV7-9 and TRBJ2-7, with D maybe TRBD2 (6 bases). The germline V and J ends were trimmed by 7 bases and 1 base, with 8 bases remaining between them. The CDR3 runs to 12 residues. CDR1 is SEHNR and CDR2 is FQNEAQ in the germline V gene (reference sequence).

This clone was seen just once. The rearrangement uses TRBV30 and TRBJ1-1, with D hard to call. Trimming left V 2 bases short and J 0 bases short, with 13 bases between. The germline V gene encodes CDR1 GTSNPN and CDR2 SVGIG (reference sequence). The CDR3 sequence is 15 residues long. CDR3 sequence (DNA): TGTGCCTGGAGTCCCCCGACATTCATGAACACTGAAGCTTTCTTT. Translating gives CAWSPPTFMNTEAFF.

J is TRBJ2-7 and V is TRBV5-6; weak D call: TRBD2 (6 bases). Trimming took 3 bases from V and 2 from J, leaving 12 bases between them. From germline, CDR1 is SGHDT and CDR2 YYEEEE. The CDR3 has 14 amino acids. Here the CDR3 reads CASSSGLKPYEQYF. The CDR3 DNA follows: TGTGCCAGCAGCTCGGGACTTAAGCCCTACGAGCAGTACTTC.

The chain couples TRBV9 to TRBJ1-1, with D possibly being TRBD1 (5 bases). The V and J ends lost 0 bases and 0 bases respectively, with 12 bases between them. The length of the CDR3 is 16 residues. CDR1 and CDR2 (germline): SGDLS, YYNGEE. CDR3 protein: CASSVEAGPVNTEAFF. In nucleotides, the CDR3 is TGTGCCAGCAGCGTAGAGGCGGGGCCGGTGAACACTGAAGCTTTCTTT.

The rearrangement links TRBV7-9 to TRBJ2-7, with TRBD2 matching 8 bases. CDR3 length: 15 amino acids. Germline V gene lookup returns CDR1 SEHNR and CDR2 FQNEAQ (reference sequence). The ends lost 4 bases at V and 3 bases at J; junction bases unmatched: 8. DNA of the CDR3: TGTGCCAGCAGCTCCTCGGGAGGGGGGAACTACGAGCAGTACTTC. It encodes CASSSSGGGNYEQYF.

The chain employs TRBV5-4 and TRBJ2-3; TRBD2 matches at 8 bases. J was trimmed by 1 base and V by 4 bases; bases with no gene match: 8. This CDR3 has 16 residues. CDR1 SGHNT and CDR2 YYREEE come from the germline V gene (reference sequence). The CDR3 spells CASSEKTSGGTDTQYF. CDR3 sequence (DNA): TGTGCCAGCAGCGAGAAAACTAGCGGAGGCACAGATACGCAGTATTTT.

The J gene is TRBJ1-5, the V gene TRBV27; D is unclear. Germline loops: CDR1 MNHEY, CDR2 SMNVEV (reference sequence). The CDR3 sequence is 15 residues long. Trimming took off 6 bases at V and 0 bases at J, with 12 bases between the two ends. The CDR3 here is CASSPTWDSNQPQHF. CDR3 DNA sequence: TGTGCCAGCAGCCCGACTTGGGATAGCAATCAGCCCCAGCATTTT.

The V call is TRBV29-1, the J call TRBJ1-3; no firm D call. Germline CDR1 and CDR2: SQVTM and ANQGSEA. The V end was cut by 4 bases, the J end by 0 bases, with 4 bases between. The CDR3 spans 12 residues. DNA of the CDR3: TGCAGCGTTGGATACTCTGGAAACACCATATATTTT. It encodes CSVGYSGNTIYF.

This clone was counted between two and nine times. The chain combines TRBV5-6 with TRBJ1-5; D is uncertain. This CDR3 contains 12 residues. Trimming pared 0 bases from V and 10 bases from J, leaving 8 bases between. Germline CDR1 reads SGHDT; CDR2 reads YYEEEE. The CDR3 DNA reads TGTGCCAGCAGCTTGGCGCGGGGACCCCAGCATTTT. This translates into CASSLARGPQHF.

The V and J genes are TRBV6-5 and TRBJ1-1; 8 nucleotides align to TRBD1. The junction had 8 bases not matched to a gene; V was cut back by 7 bases and J by 4 bases. The CDR3 has 14 residues. CDR1 MNHEY and CDR2 SVGAGI come from the germline V gene. The CDR3 loop reads CASTRTGWSTEAFF. As DNA, the CDR3 is TGTGCCAGCACACGGACAGGGTGGAGCACTGAAGCTTTCTTT.

The CDR3 region is CASSTPTGWAFF. CDR3 coding DNA: TGTGCCAGCAGCACCCCTACAGGGTGGGCTTTCTTT. This chain uses TRBV11-3 with TRBJ1-1, with a weak D call TRBD1 (6 bases). The CDR3 spans 12 residues. V dropped 5 bases and J dropped 11 bases, with 15 bases sitting between them. Per the germline V gene, CDR1 is SGHNT and CDR2 is YENEEA.

This chain links TRBV6-1 with TRBJ2-1; 7 bases align to TRBD2. The V segment lost 1 base and the J segment 6 bases; nucleotides outside the gene matches: 3. This CDR3 comprises 14 residues. Germline V gives CDR1 MNHNS, CDR2 SASEGT. As DNA, the CDR3 is TGTGCCAGCAGTGAAGGGGGGGGTATCAATGAGCAGTTCTTC. Amino acid sequence: CASSEGGGINEQFF.

The chain is built from TRBV5-1 and TRBJ2-5; tentatively, D is TRBD2 (6 bases). The V gene's germline CDR1 is SGHRS and CDR2 YFSETQ. The V end lost 8 bases, the J end lost 2 bases, and 16 bases lay between the germline ends. The length of the CDR3 is 14 residues. The CDR3 sequence is CASSTSRTQETQYF. The CDR3 DNA reads TGCGCCAGTTCGACTAGTAGGACGCAAGAGACCCAGTACTTC.

This clone came up many times. CDR3 in amino acids: CASSPGAGGGDEQYF. The CDR3 DNA sequence: TGTGCCAGCAGCCCCGGAGCGGGAGGAGGAGACGAGCAGTACTTC. The rearrangement links TRBV4-2 to TRBJ2-7, with TRBD2 matching over 9 bases. CDR3 length: 15 amino acids. V dropped 4 bases and J dropped 5; count of bases not matched to a gene: 9. Germline V CDR1 and CDR2: LGHNA, YNFKEQ.

This clone was recorded only once. This chain connects TRBV10-3 to TRBJ2-6; 10 positions agree with TRBD1. Losses at the gene ends were 4 bases for V and 3 bases for J; bases not matched to a gene: 15. Germline V lookup: CDR1 ENHRY, CDR2 SYGVKD. The CDR3 spans 20 residues. The CDR3 bases are TGTGCCATCAGTGGGTCCCCCGGGACAGGGGCTTCTGGTGGGGCCAACGTCCTGACTTTC. This translates into CAISGSPGTGASGGANVLTF.

The CDR3 here is CASSQAPGTGAYNEQFF. In DNA form, the CDR3 reads TGTGCCAGCAGCCAAGCGCCCGGGACAGGGGCCTACAATGAGCAGTTCTTC. The rearrangement links TRBV4-2 to TRBJ2-1, with 10 nucleotides matching TRBD1. The ends lost 1 base at V and 2 bases at J; junction bases unmatched: 5. This CDR3 has 17 amino acids. Per the germline V gene, CDR1 is LGHNA and CDR2 is YNFKEQ.